These 25 T cell receptor beta chains came from one sample sequenced in a study of cytomegalovirus exposure and HLA in healthy donors. Sequencing used immunoSEQ multiplex PCR; TCRdb keeps in-frame clones, though not all of them. This sample has approximately 150,000 clones, with roughly 87% found just once. Sequences were obtained from PBMCs. The receptors derive from a man younger than 35 in good health and CMV-seropositive.

A few counts support this clone. The chain employs TRBV14 and TRBJ2-2; 9 bases fit TRBD1. The CDR3 length is 15 residues. With V trimmed by 4 bases and J by 6 bases, 6 bases remained unmatched. The germline V gene has CDR1 SGHDN and CDR2 FVKESK. This CDR3 is CASSLQGAVPGELFF. The CDR3 nucleotides read TGTGCCAGCAGCCTACAGGGGGCGGTCCCCGGGGAGCTGTTTTTT.

The rearrangement uses TRBV18 and TRBJ2-1; 7 bases are shared with TRBD1. Germline lookup yields CDR1 KGHSH and CDR2 LQKENI. The ends lost 5 bases at V and 10 bases at J; junction bases unmatched: 17. This CDR3 has 16 amino acids. The CDR3 loop reads CASSEATGTVLIEQFF. The DNA of the CDR3 is TGTGCCAGCTCAGAAGCCACCGGGACAGTGCTCATAGAGCAGTTCTTC.

The V gene is TRBV7-9, the J gene TRBJ1-1, with D unclear. Germline V gives CDR1 SEHNR, CDR2 FQNEAQ (reference sequence). Trimming took 2 bases from V and 5 from J, leaving 3 bases between them. The CDR3 spans 11 residues. The CDR3 here is CASSLSTEAFF. The CDR3 DNA sequence: TGTGCCAGCAGCTTATCGACTGAAGCTTTCTTT.

The V and J genes are TRBV18 and TRBJ1-6; 8 positions agree with TRBD1. Germline CDR1 reads KGHSH; CDR2 reads LQKENI. The CDR3 runs to 15 residues. Trimming at V came to 2 bases and at J to 5 bases, leaving 2 bases not matched to a gene. CDR3 DNA: TGTGCCAGCTCACCATCGACAGGGGATAATTCACCCCTCCACTTT. As protein: CASSPSTGDNSPLHF.

V and J are TRBV15 and TRBJ1-5, with TRBD1 matching 8 bases. The CDR3 covers 14 residues. The germline CDR1 and CDR2 sequences are LNHNV and YYDKDF (reference sequence). The trim removed 7 bases at V and 5 bases at J, leaving 7 bases unmatched. In DNA, the CDR3 is TGTGCCACCACGAAGGACAGGGACTATCAGCCCCAGCATTTT. This sequence encodes CATTKDRDYQPQHF.

The chain links TRBV6-1 to TRBJ1-1; D remains unclear. The CDR3 runs 13 residues. The germline V gene encodes CDR1 MNHNS and CDR2 SASEGT. V was cut by 7 bases and J by 6 bases, with 15 bases left in between. DNA of the CDR3: TGTGCCAGCATCCTCGATGGGCGGGCTGAAGCTTTCTTT. Residues: CASILDGRAEAFF.

The genes are TRBV9 and TRBJ1-1; a weak D match, TRBD1 (5 bases). V shed 2 bases and J shed 1 base, with 9 bases lying between them. CDR3 size: 14 residues. CDR1 is SGDLS and CDR2 is YYNGEE in the germline V gene. For the CDR3, the DNA is TGTGCCAGCAGCGTGGGCAGGGAGAACACTGAAGCTTTCTTT. The encoded protein is CASSVGRENTEAFF.

The gene calls are TRBV27 and TRBJ1-1; 7 bases match TRBD1. Trimming at V came to 7 bases and at J to 4 bases, leaving 9 bases not matched to a gene. The CDR3 is made up of 14 amino acids. Per the germline V gene, CDR1 is MNHEY and CDR2 is SMNVEV (reference sequence). The chain's CDR3 is CASKLTGAGTEAFF. The CDR3 nucleotides are TGTGCCAGCAAACTCACAGGGGCGGGCACTGAAGCTTTCTTT.

The chain recombines TRBV19 with TRBJ2-2; D gene unclear. The germline V gene has CDR1 LNHDA and CDR2 SQIVND (reference sequence). V gave up 7 bases and J gave up 3 bases, with 12 bases separating them. CDR3 size: 14 residues. The CDR3 sequence is CASTTDLYTGELFF. The DNA of the CDR3 is TGTGCCAGTACCACAGATTTATACACCGGGGAGCTGTTTTTT.

This sequence joins TRBV6-5 and TRBJ1-2; 9 positions match TRBD1. Germline CDR1 reads MNHEY; CDR2 reads SVGAGI. The CDR3 consists of 14 residues. V shed 0 bases, J shed 11 bases, and the junction held 7 bases outside the gene matches. In DNA form, the CDR3 reads TGTGCCAGCAGTTACTCACAGGGGGCAAGGCGTTACACCTTC. Translation: CASSYSQGARRYTF.

This clone came up a few times. V gene TRBV27 combines with J gene TRBJ1-5, with TRBD1 as a possible D gene (5 bases). The CDR3 is made up of 16 amino acids. V was pared by 3 bases and J by 1 base, with 13 bases between. The V gene's germline CDR1 is MNHEY and CDR2 SMNVEV (reference sequence). This CDR3 reads CASSLSGTSSNQPQHF. In DNA form, the CDR3 reads TGTGCCAGCAGTTTGTCCGGGACTTCCAGCAATCAGCCCCAGCATTTT.

The chain uses TRBV10-3 and TRBJ2-7; 11 bases line up with TRBD1. The ends lost 5 bases at V and 3 bases at J; junction bases unmatched: 9. Germline loops: CDR1 ENHRY, CDR2 SYGVKD. The CDR3 is made up of 16 amino acids. CDR3 sequence (DNA): TGTGCCATCAGTTATCCGGGACAGGGGGTCGACTACGAGCAGTACTTC. Translation gives CAISYPGQGVDYEQYF.

The J gene is TRBJ1-2, the V gene TRBV28; D perhaps matches TRBD1 (6 bases). V was shortened by 6 bases and J by 4 bases, with 24 bases between the two germline ends. This CDR3 is built from 17 residues. Germline assignment: CDR1 MDHEN and CDR2 SYDVKM. As DNA, the CDR3 is TGTGCCAGCAGGTCCTCGGGGCAGGGGAGTGGGGGCTATGGCTACACCTTC. Its protein is CASRSSGQGSGGYGYTF.

The chain carries TRBV5-8 and TRBJ2-6, with D perhaps TRBD1 (7 bases). This CDR3 spans 15 amino acids. CDR1 SGHTS and CDR2 YDEGEE come from the germline V gene. Trimming pared 5 bases from V and 5 bases from J, leaving 14 bases between. CDR3 region: CASSTQGRRANVLTF. Written as DNA, the CDR3 is TGTGCCAGCAGTACACAGGGGAGGCGGGCCAACGTCCTGACTTTC.

The chain joins TRBV5-6 to TRBJ2-2; D is uncertain. CDR1 and CDR2 (germline): SGHDT, YYEEEE. The CDR3 extends over 16 amino acids. Trimming pared 4 bases from V and 0 bases from J, leaving 13 bases between. The CDR3 DNA reads TGTGCCAGCAGCCGGAGAGAGACGGCGAACACCGGGGAGCTGTTTTTT. Residues: CASSRRETANTGELFF.

The chain carries TRBV27 and TRBJ2-7; 9 bases align to TRBD2. The V and J ends lost 7 bases and 7 bases, in that order; junction bases with no gene match: 11. Germline V lookup: CDR1 MNHEY, CDR2 SMNVEV (reference sequence). The CDR3 has 14 amino acids. The CDR3 region is CASTSGTSLEEQYF. CDR3 nucleotide sequence: TGTGCCAGCACCTCCGGGACTAGCCTAGAGGAGCAGTACTTC.

CDR3 sequence reads: CASSFTGGVMNTEAFF. The CDR3, as DNA: TGCGCCAGCAGCTTTACGGGGGGTGTCATGAACACTGAAGCTTTCTTT. The V gene is TRBV5-1, the J gene TRBJ1-1; D is perhaps TRBD1 (5 bases). This CDR3 is built from 16 residues. Germline V gene data show CDR1 as SGHRS and CDR2 as YFSETQ. V lost 2 bases and J lost 0, with 14 bases in between.

This chain uses TRBV29-1 with TRBJ2-1, with 7 bases lining up with TRBD1. Per germline, CDR1 SQVTM and CDR2 ANQGSEA. V lost 5 bases to trimming and J lost 4 bases; unmatched junction nucleotides: 5. The CDR3 is 13 amino acids. CDR3 loop: CSVSGTAYNEQFF. DNA for the CDR3: TGCAGCGTTTCCGGGACAGCTTACAATGAGCAGTTCTTC.

This clone is medium-sized (0.01 to 0.1%) by share. The chain carries TRBV7-8 and TRBJ2-1; the D gene is possibly TRBD1 (6 bases). V was trimmed by 1 base and J by 9 bases, leaving 16 bases between them. The V gene's germline CDR1 is SGHVS and CDR2 FQNEAQ. This CDR3 comprises 15 residues. The CDR3 DNA follows: TGTGCCAGCAGCTTAGTTAGGGGCAGGGGATCTGAGCAGTTCTTC. This encodes CASSLVRGRGSEQFF.

The gene calls are TRBV4-1 and TRBJ1-4; a possible D gene is TRBD1 (5 bases). The CDR3 has 15 amino acids. The V end was cut by 4 bases, the J end by 8 bases, with 17 bases between. CDR1 is MGHRA and CDR2 is YSYEKL in the germline V gene. The CDR3 reads CASSLGEGIKEKLFF. The CDR3 DNA is TGCGCCAGCAGCCTAGGGGAGGGAATAAAAGAAAAACTGTTTTTT.

The CDR3 is CAWNLGTRNTEAFF. CDR3 coding DNA: TGTGCCTGGAACCTCGGGACAAGGAACACTGAAGCTTTCTTT. The chain employs TRBV30 and TRBJ1-1; a possible D gene is TRBD1 (6 bases). Looked up from germline, CDR1 is GTSNPN and CDR2 is SVGIG (reference sequence). The CDR3 is 14 residues long. V was shortened by 4 bases and J by 1 base, with 13 bases between the two germline ends.

V is TRBV2 and J is TRBJ2-3; 10 bases agree with TRBD2. V trimming: 5 bases; J trimming: 2 bases; junction bases outside the gene matches: 4. Per germline, CDR1 SNHLY and CDR2 FYNNEI. The CDR3 extends over 15 amino acids. The CDR3 region has the DNA TGTGCCAGCAGTTTAGCGGGGGGAAACACAGATACGCAGTATTTT. It translates to CASSLAGGNTDTQYF. Combining the CDR3 with reference TRBV2 and TRBJ2-3 gives the whole variable domain EPEVTQTPSHQVTQMGQEVILRCVPISNHLYFYWYRQILGQKVEFLVSFYNNEISEKSEIFDDQFSVERPDGSNFTLKIRSTKLEDSAMYFCASSLAGGNTDTQYFGPGTRLTVL.

The chain is built from TRBV18 and TRBJ1-1, with TRBD1 matching 7 bases. The V segment lost 3 bases and the J segment 6 bases; nucleotides outside the gene matches: 7. CDR3 length equals 14 residues. Germline V gene lookup returns CDR1 KGHSH and CDR2 LQKENI. The CDR3 loop reads CASSPGMTGPEAFF. The CDR3 nucleotides are TGTGCCAGCTCACCTGGGATGACAGGGCCTGAAGCTTTCTTT.

The rearrangement joins TRBV19 to TRBJ1-5; D might be TRBD1 (5 bases). Trimming cost V 0 bases and J 2 bases, with 11 bases left between them. The CDR3 is made up of 16 amino acids. Germline V gives CDR1 LNHDA, CDR2 SQIVND (reference sequence). CDR3 sequence reads: CASSIDAGEGNQPQHF. For the CDR3, the DNA is TGTGCCAGTAGTATAGATGCGGGGGAAGGCAATCAGCCCCAGCATTTT.

This sequence joins TRBV6-4 and TRBJ1-1; 7 bases line up with TRBD1. CDR1 and CDR2 from the germline V gene are MRHNA and SNTAGT. This CDR3 is 14 amino acids long. J was trimmed by 6 bases and V by 4 bases; bases with no gene match: 8. CDR3 nucleotides: TGTGCCAGCAGTGCCCGGGACAGTTCAGCTGAAGCTTTCTTT. Residues: CASSARDSSAEAFF.